This T cell receptor (beta chain) was profiled in a study of OX40 agonist ivuxolimab in advanced cancers. Study summary: Patients' therapy was ivuxolimab, an antibody that acts as an agonist of OX40 (CD134).

Sequencing used immunoSEQ multiplex PCR; TCRdb keeps in-frame clones, though not all of them. The sample includes 80,000 or so clones, approximately 89% of them seen just once. This CDR3 comprises 13 residues. V was clipped by 3 bases and J by 7 bases, with 10 bases between them. Germline V CDR1 and CDR2: MNHNS, SASEGT. The clonotype was recovered from an adult with an advanced solid tumor such as melanoma, head and neck, liver or kidney cancer. Sequencing was performed on CD4+ or CD8+ T cells sorted from blood, taken in a trial of the OX40 agonist ivuxolimab. The chain has TRBV6-1 and TRBJ1-5; maybe TRBD1 (5 bases). This CDR3 reads CASSDGGGQPQHF. CDR3 DNA: TGTGCCAGCAGTGACGGGGGGGGACAGCCCCAGCATTTT.